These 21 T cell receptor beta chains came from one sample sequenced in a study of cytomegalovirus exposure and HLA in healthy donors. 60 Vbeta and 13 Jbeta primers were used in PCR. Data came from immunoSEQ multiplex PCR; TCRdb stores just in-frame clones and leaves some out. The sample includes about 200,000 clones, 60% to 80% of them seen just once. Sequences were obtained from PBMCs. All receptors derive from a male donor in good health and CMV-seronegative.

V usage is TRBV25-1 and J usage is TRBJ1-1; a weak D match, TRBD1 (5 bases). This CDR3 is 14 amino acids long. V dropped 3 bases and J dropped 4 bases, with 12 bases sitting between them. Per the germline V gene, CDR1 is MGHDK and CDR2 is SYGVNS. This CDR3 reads CASSEQGRPTEAFF. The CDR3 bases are TGTGCCAGCAGTGAGCAGGGTCGGCCCACTGAAGCTTTCTTT.

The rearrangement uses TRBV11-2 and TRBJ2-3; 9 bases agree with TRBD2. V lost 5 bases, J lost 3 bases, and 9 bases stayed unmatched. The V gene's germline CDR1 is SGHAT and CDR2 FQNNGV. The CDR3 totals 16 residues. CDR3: CASSGPTSGKTDTQYF. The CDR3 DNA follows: TGTGCCAGCAGCGGACCGACTAGCGGAAAGACAGATACGCAGTATTTT.

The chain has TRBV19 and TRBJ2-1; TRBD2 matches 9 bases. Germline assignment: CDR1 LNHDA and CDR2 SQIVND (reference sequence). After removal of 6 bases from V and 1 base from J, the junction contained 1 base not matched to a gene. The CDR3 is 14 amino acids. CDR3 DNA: TGTGCCAGTAGGACTAGCGGTTCCTACAATGAGCAGTTCTTC. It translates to CASRTSGSYNEQFF.

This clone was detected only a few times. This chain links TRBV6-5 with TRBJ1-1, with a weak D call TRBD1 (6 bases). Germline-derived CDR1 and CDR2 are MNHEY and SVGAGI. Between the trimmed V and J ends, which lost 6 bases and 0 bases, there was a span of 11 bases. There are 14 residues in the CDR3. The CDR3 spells CASRSDSVNTEAFF. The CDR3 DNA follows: TGTGCCAGCAGGTCGGACAGCGTGAACACTGAAGCTTTCTTT.

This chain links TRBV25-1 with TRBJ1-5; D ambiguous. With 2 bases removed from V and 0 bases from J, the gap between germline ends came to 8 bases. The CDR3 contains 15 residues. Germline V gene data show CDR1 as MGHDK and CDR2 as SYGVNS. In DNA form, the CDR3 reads TGTGCCAGCAGTGAACCAGGATTTAGCAATCAGCCCCAGCATTTT. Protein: CASSEPGFSNQPQHF.

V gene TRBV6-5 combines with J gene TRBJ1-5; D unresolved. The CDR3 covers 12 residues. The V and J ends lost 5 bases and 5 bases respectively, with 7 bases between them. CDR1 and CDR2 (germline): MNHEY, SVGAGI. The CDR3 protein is CASSVSYQPQHF. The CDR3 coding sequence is TGTGCCAGCAGTGTGTCCTATCAGCCCCAGCATTTT.

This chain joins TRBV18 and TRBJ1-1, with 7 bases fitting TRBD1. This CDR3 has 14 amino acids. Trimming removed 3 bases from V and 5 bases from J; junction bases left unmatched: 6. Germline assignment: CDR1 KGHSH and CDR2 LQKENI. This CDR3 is CASSPLGTATEAFF. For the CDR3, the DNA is TGTGCCAGCTCACCGCTAGGGACAGCAACTGAAGCTTTCTTT.

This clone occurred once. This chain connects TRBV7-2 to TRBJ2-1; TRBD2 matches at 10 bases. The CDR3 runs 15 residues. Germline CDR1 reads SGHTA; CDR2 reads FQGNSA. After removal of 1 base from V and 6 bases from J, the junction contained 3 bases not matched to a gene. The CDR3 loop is CASSLEPSGSNEQFF. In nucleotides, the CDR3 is TGTGCCAGCAGCTTAGAGCCTAGCGGGAGCAATGAGCAGTTCTTC.

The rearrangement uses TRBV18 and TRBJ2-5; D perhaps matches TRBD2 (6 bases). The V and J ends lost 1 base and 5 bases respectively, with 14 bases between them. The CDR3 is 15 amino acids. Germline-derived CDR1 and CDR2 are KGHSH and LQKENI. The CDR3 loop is CASSPLSGDEETQYF. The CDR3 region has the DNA TGTGCCAGCTCACCACTATCGGGAGATGAGGAGACCCAGTACTTC.

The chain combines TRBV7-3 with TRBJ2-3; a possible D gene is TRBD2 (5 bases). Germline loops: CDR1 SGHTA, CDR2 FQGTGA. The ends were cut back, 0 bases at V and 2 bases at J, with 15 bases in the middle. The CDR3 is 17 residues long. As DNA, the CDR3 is TGTGCCAGCAGCTTAACGGCTATCGGAGGAAACACAGATACGCAGTATTTT. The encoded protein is CASSLTAIGGNTDTQYF.

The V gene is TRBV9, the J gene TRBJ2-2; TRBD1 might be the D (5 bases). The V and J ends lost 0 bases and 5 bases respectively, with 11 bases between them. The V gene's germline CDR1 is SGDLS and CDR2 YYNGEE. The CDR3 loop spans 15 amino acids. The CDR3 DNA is TGTGCCAGCAGCGTAGAGGGGCCAGGGACCGGGGAGCTGTTTTTT. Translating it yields CASSVEGPGTGELFF.

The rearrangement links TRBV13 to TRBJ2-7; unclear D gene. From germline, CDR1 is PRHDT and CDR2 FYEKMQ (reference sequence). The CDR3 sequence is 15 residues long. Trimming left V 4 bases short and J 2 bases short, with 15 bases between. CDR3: CASSYRLVAAYEQYF. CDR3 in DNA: TGTGCCAGCAGCTATCGACTCGTCGCCGCCTACGAGCAGTACTTC.

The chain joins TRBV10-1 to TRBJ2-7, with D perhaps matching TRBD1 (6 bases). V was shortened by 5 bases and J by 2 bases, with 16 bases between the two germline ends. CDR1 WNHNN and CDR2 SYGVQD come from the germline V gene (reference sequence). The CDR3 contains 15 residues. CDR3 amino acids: CASSSDRQRPYEQYF. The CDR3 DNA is TGCGCCAGCAGTTCGGACAGACAAAGACCCTACGAGCAGTACTTC.

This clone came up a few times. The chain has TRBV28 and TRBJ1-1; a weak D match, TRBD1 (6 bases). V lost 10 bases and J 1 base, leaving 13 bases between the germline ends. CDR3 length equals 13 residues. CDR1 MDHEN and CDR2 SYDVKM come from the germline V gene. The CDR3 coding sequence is TGTGCCACCCACAGGGCCCGGAACACTGAAGCTTTCTTT. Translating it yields CATHRARNTEAFF.

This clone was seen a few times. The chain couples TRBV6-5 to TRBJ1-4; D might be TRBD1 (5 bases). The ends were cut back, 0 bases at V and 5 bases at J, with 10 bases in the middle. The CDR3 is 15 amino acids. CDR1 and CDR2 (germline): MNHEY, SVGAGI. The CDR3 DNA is TGTGCCAGCAGTTACTCAGGGAGGGGAAATGAAAAACTGTTTTTT. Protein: CASSYSGRGNEKLFF.

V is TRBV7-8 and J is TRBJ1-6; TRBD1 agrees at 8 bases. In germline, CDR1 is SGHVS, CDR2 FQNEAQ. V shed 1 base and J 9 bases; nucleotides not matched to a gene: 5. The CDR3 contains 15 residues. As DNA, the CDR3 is TGTGCCAGCAGCTTAGGCGCAGGGGGCGTTTCACCCCTCCACTTT. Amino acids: CASSLGAGGVSPLHF. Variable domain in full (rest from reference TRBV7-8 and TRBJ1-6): GAGVSQSPRYKVAKRGQDVALRCDPISGHVSLFWYQQALGQGPEFLTYFQNEAQLDKSGLPSDRFFAERPEGSVSTLKIQRTQQEDSAVYLCASSLGAGGVSPLHFGNGTRLTVT.

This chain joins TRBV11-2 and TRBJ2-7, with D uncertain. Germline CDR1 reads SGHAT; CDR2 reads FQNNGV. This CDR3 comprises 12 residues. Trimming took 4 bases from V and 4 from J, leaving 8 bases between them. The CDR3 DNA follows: TGTGCCAGCAGCTCCTCCTCGTACGAGCAGTACTTC. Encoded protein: CASSSSSYEQYF. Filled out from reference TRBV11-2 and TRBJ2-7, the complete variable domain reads EAGVAQSPRYKIIEKRQSVAFWCNPISGHATLYWYQQILGQGPKLLIQFQNNGVVDDSQLPKDRFSAERLKGVDSTLKIQPAKLEDSAVYLCASSSSSYEQYFGPGTRLTVT.

The CDR3 coding sequence is TGTGCCAGCAGTCAACGACAGGGTATGAACACTGAAGCTTTCTTT. Translation gives CASSQRQGMNTEAFF. This chain joins TRBV2 and TRBJ1-1; 7 positions agree with TRBD1. The CDR3 has 15 residues. V dropped 5 bases and J dropped 0; count of bases not matched to a gene: 6. The germline CDR1 and CDR2 sequences are SNHLY and FYNNEI.

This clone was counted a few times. CDR3 DNA sequence: TGTGCCAGCAGCCGGGACAGGGTTTTTGGAAACACCATATATTTT. This encodes CASSRDRVFGNTIYF. V usage is TRBV6-1 and J usage is TRBJ1-3, with 9 bases aligning to TRBD1. J gave up 3 bases and V 6 bases, and 6 bases lay outside the gene matches. The CDR3 contains 15 residues. CDR1 MNHNS and CDR2 SASEGT come from the germline V gene.

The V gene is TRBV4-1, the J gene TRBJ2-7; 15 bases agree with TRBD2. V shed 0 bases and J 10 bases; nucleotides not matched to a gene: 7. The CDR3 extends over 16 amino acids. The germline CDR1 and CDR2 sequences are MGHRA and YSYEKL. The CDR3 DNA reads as TGCGCCAGCAGCCAAGATCAGGGGACTAGCGGGAGGATTCAGTACTTC. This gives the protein CASSQDQGTSGRIQYF.

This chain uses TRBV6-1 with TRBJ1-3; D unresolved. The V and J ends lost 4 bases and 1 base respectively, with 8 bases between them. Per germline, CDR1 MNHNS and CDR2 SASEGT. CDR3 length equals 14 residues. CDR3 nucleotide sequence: TGTGCCAGCAGTGGAACACGTTCTGGAAACACCATATATTTT. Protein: CASSGTRSGNTIYF.